These T cell receptor beta chains were read from a single sample in a study of post-analysis software for immune sequencing data. TCRdb re-derived calls from the PCR reads in MiXCR, one entry per CDR3 protein. This table has 450,000 to 700,000 distinct CDR3 sequences, 44% appearing once. The specimen sequenced was blood. The receptors were gathered from a girl between 10 and 17 years old with multiple sclerosis. The CDR3 runs from the conserved cysteine through the conserved F or W. Fields, in order: clone size, D gene, V gene, J gene, CDR3 protein, CDR3 DNA. A D gene is named only where the DNA matches it firmly. Not every row has a clone size; where given, it reads once, few, many or a size class.

>-|TRBD1|TRBV29-1|TRBJ2-7
CSVRQGVVYEQYF
TGCAGCGTAAGACAGGGGGTTGTCTACGAGCAGTACTTC
>few|-|TRBV5-1|TRBJ2-5
CASSLRGTGDSETQYF
TGCGCCAGCAGCTTGAGGGGGACCGGGGATTCAGAGACCCAGTACTTC
>many|-|TRBV5-1|TRBJ1-5
CASSQGPHQPQHF
TGCGCCAGCTCACAGGGCCCGCATCAGCCCCAGCATTTT
>few|-|TRBV29-1|TRBJ1-2
CSVGGQGGYTF
TGCAGCGTGGGGGGTCAGGGAGGCTACACCTTC
>-|-|TRBV6-5|TRBJ1-1
CAGPPSEAEAFF
TGTGCCGGCCCCCCCTCCGAGGCTGAAGCTTTCTTT
>few|TRBD1|TRBV7-3|TRBJ2-6
CASSSPGTGLGANVLTF
TGTGCCAGCAGCTCCCCCGGGACAGGGCTCGGGGCCAACGTCCTGACTTTC
>once|-|TRBV27|TRBJ2-1
CASSKHESYNEQFF
TGTGCCAGCTCTAAACACGAATCCTACAATGAGCAGTTCTTC
>-|-|TRBV5-1|TRBJ2-5
CASSRGGGQETQYF
TGCGCCAGCAGCCGGGGTGGCGGTCAAGAGACCCAGTACTTC
>-|-|TRBV6-1|TRBJ2-4
CASDDVPVKNIQYF
TGTGCCAGCGATGACGTTCCTGTCAAAAACATTCAGTACTTC
>-|-|TRBV11-3|TRBJ2-5
CASSLQGGSQETQYF
TGTGCCAGCAGCTTACAGGGGGGTTCACAAGAGACCCAGTACTTC
>-|-|TRBV5-1|TRBJ2-7
CASSYRQASSYEQYF
TGCGCCAGCAGTTACAGACAGGCCAGCTCCTACGAGCAGTACTTC
>-|TRBD2|TRBV12-3/TRBV12-4|TRBJ2-1
CASSLKTSRTPNNEQFF
TGTGCCAGCAGTTTAAAGACTAGCAGGACTCCAAACAATGAGCAGTTCTTC
>-|TRBD1|TRBV5-1|TRBJ1-2
CASSLGQGVDGYTF
TGCGCCAGCAGCTTGGGACAGGGAGTAGACGGCTACACCTTC
>-|-|TRBV10-1|TRBJ2-1
CASSDRNDNEQFF
TGCGCCAGCAGCGACAGGAACGACAATGAGCAGTTCTTC
>-|-|TRBV28|TRBJ2-1
CASSLMMGEQFF
TGTGCCAGCAGCCTGATGATGGGTGAGCAGTTCTTC
>-|-|TRBV6-5|TRBJ1-4
CASSPGPRPEKLFF
TGTGCCAGCAGTCCAGGACCAAGACCTGAAAAACTGTTTTTT
>few|TRBD2|TRBV6-2/TRBV6-3|TRBJ2-5
CASSYPGLAGGETQYF
TGTGCCAGCAGTTACCCAGGACTAGCGGGAGGAGAGACCCAGTACTTC
>-|-|TRBV6-1|TRBJ1-5
CASSKGPWGAYSNQPQHF
TGTGCCAGCAGCAAGGGACCGTGGGGGGCTTATAGCAATCAGCCCCAGCATTTT
>few|-|TRBV12-3/TRBV12-4|TRBJ2-1
CASTQMRRGIHVPRPYNEQFF
TGTGCCAGCACTCAAATGAGGAGGGGAATCCACGTACCTCGACCCTACAATGAGCAGTTCTTC
>-|TRBD2|TRBV29-1|TRBJ2-5
CSVVRGVQLRNEQYF
TGCAGCGTTGTGCGGGGGGTACAGCTACGCAATGAGCAGTACTTC
>-|-|TRBV12-3/TRBV12-4|TRBJ2-7
CVSSLMGAYEQYF
TGTGTCAGCAGTTTAATGGGGGCGTACGAGCAGTACTTC
>-|TRBD2|TRBV12-3/TRBV12-4|TRBJ2-3
CASSHRLAGGAQYF
TGTGCCAGCAGTCATCGGCTAGCGGGAGGGGCGCAGTATTTT
>-|-|TRBV20-1|TRBJ2-7
CSARILVQGRHEQYF
TGCAGTGCTAGGATCCTCGTCCAGGGCAGGCACGAGCAGTACTTC
>few|TRBD2|TRBV20-1|TRBJ2-3
CSASDLAGGSDTQYF
TGCAGTGCTAGTGATCTCGCGGGGGGGTCAGATACGCAGTATTTT
>-|-|TRBV12-3/TRBV12-4|TRBJ2-7
CASRDRDYYEQYF
TGTGCCAGCAGGGACAGGGACTACTACGAGCAGTACTTC
>-|TRBD2|TRBV5-1|TRBJ2-1
CASTHATSGSYNEQFF
TGCGCCAGCACCCACGCGACTAGCGGGTCCTACAATGAGCAGTTCTTC
>-|TRBD2|TRBV10-3|TRBJ2-1
CAISPSAASGTYEQFF
TGTGCCATCAGTCCCTCGGCGGCTAGCGGGACCTATGAGCAGTTCTTC
>few|TRBD2|TRBV10-3|TRBJ2-3
CAISEEGGSTDTQYF
TGTGCCATCAGTGAGGAGGGAGGGAGCACAGATACGCAGTATTTT
>few|-|TRBV20-1|TRBJ2-3
CSAMLAGTTDTQYF
TGCAGTGCTATGCTGGCGGGCACCACAGATACGCAGTATTTT
>few|-|TRBV4-1|TRBJ2-4
CASSQDNGNIQYF
TGCGCCAGCAGCCAAGATAACGGAAACATTCAGTACTTC
>-|-|TRBV7-9|TRBJ1-1
CASSLLGKSEAFF
TGTGCCAGCAGCTTATTGGGAAAATCTGAAGCTTTCTTT
>few|-|TRBV12-3/TRBV12-4|TRBJ1-2
CASSRMTGLHGYTF
TGTGCCAGCAGCCGGATGACAGGACTCCATGGCTACACCTTC
>few|-|TRBV20-1|TRBJ2-7
CSARPRQRPLPQTLYEQYF
TGCAGTGCTAGACCACGACAGAGACCGCTGCCCCAGACCCTCTACGAGCAGTACTTC
>few|-|TRBV29-1|TRBJ2-5
CSVARHFRGKETQYF
TGCAGCGTTGCCCGTCACTTTAGGGGGAAAGAGACCCAGTACTTC
>many|-|TRBV9|TRBJ2-3
CASSVGDTQYF
TGTGCCAGCAGCGTAGGGGATACGCAGTATTTT
>-|-|TRBV12-3/TRBV12-4|TRBJ2-7
CASSIDRSYEQYF
TGTGCCAGCAGCATCGACAGGTCCTACGAGCAGTACTTC
>few|TRBD2|TRBV3-1|TRBJ2-1
CASSQDGLAGRKSYNEQFF
TGTGCCAGCAGCCAAGATGGGTTAGCGGGAAGAAAGTCCTACAATGAGCAGTTCTTC
>-|-|TRBV5-5|TRBJ2-3
CASSEWGTQSEYF
TGTGCCAGCAGCGAGTGGGGGACCCAATCGGAGTATTTT
>-|-|TRBV6-5|TRBJ1-4
CASSYSRRFNEKLFF
TGTGCCAGCAGTTACTCGAGACGTTTTAATGAAAAACTGTTTTTT